The T cell receptor (beta chain) under discussion was sequenced for a study of blood T cell repertoires in COVID-19. Study-level background: Some COVID-19 samples were acute and others convalescent; all came from the United States, Italy and Spain.

TCRdb's copy holds only in-frame clones and misses some; the assay was immunoSEQ multiplex PCR. The sample lists fewer than 65,000 clones, around 80% seen once, with 10% to 15% in the top ten. This CDR3 contains 14 residues. V lost 6 bases to trimming and J lost 3 bases; unmatched junction nucleotides: 6. Germline loops: CDR1 LNHDA, CDR2 SQIVND (reference sequence). Sequencing was done on a sample of peripheral blood. The gene calls are TRBV19 and TRBJ2-7; 9 bases map to TRBD1. This sequence originates from a human donor in a cohort sampled during active COVID-19. In nucleotides, the CDR3 is TGTGCCAGTAGGGAACAGGGGGCGAACTACGAGCAGTACTTC. Translated: CASREQGANYEQYF.